A single sample is the source of the 27 T cell receptor beta chains below, sequenced in a study of shared clonotypes between healthy human individuals. Sequencing used immunoSEQ multiplex PCR; TCRdb keeps in-frame clones, though not all of them. In the table there are 2.5 million or so clones, around nine tenths of which are singletons. Sequenced material: naive CD4+ T cells sorted from blood. As for subset: CD45RA+ positively selected. Source of these receptors: a man aged 18 to 35 in good health.

This rearrangement joins TRBV6-1 to TRBJ2-5, with D hard to call. Per the germline V gene, CDR1 is MNHNS and CDR2 is SASEGT. The V end lost 2 bases, the J end lost 2 bases, and 9 bases lay between the germline ends. This CDR3 region has 14 residues. Here the CDR3 reads CASSEKGLQETQYF. The CDR3 DNA follows: TGTGCCAGCAGTGAAAAGGGCCTACAAGAGACCCAGTACTTC.

The V gene is TRBV6-5, the J gene TRBJ2-5; no firm D call. The J call may be faulty, since TRBJ2-7 better matches the DNA end. CDR1 MNHEY and CDR2 SVGAGI come from the germline V gene. The CDR3 runs to 10 residues. CDR3 sequence reads: CASSGYEQYF. The CDR3 DNA reads TGTGCCAGCAGTGGATACGAGCAGTACTTC.

The chain recombines TRBV10-3 with TRBJ1-2; 7 nucleotides agree with TRBD1. CDR1 is ENHRY and CDR2 is SYGVKD in the germline V gene. The CDR3 extends over 13 amino acids. V trimming: 4 bases; J trimming: 3 bases; junction bases outside the gene matches: 2. Here the CDR3 reads CAISVTGDYGYTF. As DNA, the CDR3 is TGTGCCATCAGTGTTACAGGGGACTATGGCTACACCTTC.

The J gene is TRBJ1-4, the V gene TRBV25-1; TRBD1 might be the D (6 bases). Between the trimmed V and J ends, which lost 2 bases and 5 bases, there was a span of 15 bases. In germline, CDR1 is MGHDK, CDR2 SYGVNS. The CDR3 has 16 residues. The CDR3 spells CASSEIGWQGNEKLFF. The CDR3 DNA reads TGTGCCAGCAGTGAAATCGGTTGGCAGGGGAATGAAAAACTGTTTTTT.

This chain connects TRBV30 to TRBJ1-2, with D perhaps matching TRBD1 (5 bases). In germline, CDR1 is GTSNPN, CDR2 SVGIG (reference sequence). V was trimmed by 7 bases and J by 8 bases, leaving 26 bases between them. The CDR3 consists of 15 residues. CDR3 amino acids: CASFRAGLDMAGYTF. The CDR3 bases are TGTGCCTCCTTTAGGGCAGGGCTCGATATGGCGGGCTACACCTTC. Complete variable domain (other parts from reference TRBV30 and TRBJ1-2): SQTIHQWPATLVQPVGSPLSLECTVEGTSNPNLYWYRQAAGRGLQLLFYSVGIGQISSEVPQNLSASRPQDRQFILSSKKLLLSDSGFYLCASFRAGLDMAGYTFGSGTRLTVV.

V is TRBV2 and J is TRBJ2-7, with D perhaps matching TRBD2 (5 bases). Germline V gene data show CDR1 as SNHLY and CDR2 as FYNNEI. V was pared by 6 bases and J by 6 bases, with 21 bases between. The CDR3 is 15 amino acids. CDR3: CASRLVRQAGGEQYF. As DNA, the CDR3 is TGTGCCAGCAGGCTGGTTCGTCAGGCCGGAGGCGAGCAGTACTTC. The full variable domain, with the rest looked up from reference TRBV2 and TRBJ2-7, is EPEVTQTPSHQVTQMGQEVILRCVPISNHLYFYWYRQILGQKVEFLVSFYNNEISEKSEIFDDQFSVERPDGSNFTLKIRSTKLEDSAMYFCASRLVRQAGGEQYFGPGTRLTVT.

The V and J genes are TRBV5-1 and TRBJ2-7; 7 nucleotides align to TRBD2. The CDR3 sequence is 14 residues long. V trimming: 7 bases; J trimming: 0 bases; junction bases outside the gene matches: 7. Germline CDR1 reads SGHRS; CDR2 reads YFSETQ. The CDR3, as DNA: TGCGCCAGCCAATCCCAGCGGGGCTCCTACGAGCAGTACTTC. It encodes CASQSQRGSYEQYF.

This clone was recorded only once. The CDR3 protein is CASSLAISGNTIYF. CDR3 bases: TGTGCCAGCAGCTTAGCGATCTCTGGAAACACCATATATTTT. This chain connects TRBV11-2 to TRBJ1-3; D gene ambiguous. Trimming removed 1 base from V and 0 bases from J, with 4 bases in between. CDR1 is SGHAT and CDR2 is FQNNGV in the germline V gene. This CDR3 spans 14 amino acids.

This chain connects TRBV10-3 to TRBJ1-2; D is uncertain. This CDR3 region has 11 residues. Trimming left V 10 bases short and J 5 bases short, with 11 bases between. Germline CDR1 reads ENHRY; CDR2 reads SYGVKD. Here the CDR3 DNA reads TGTGCCAATCACGGAAGTTATGGCTACACCTTC. It is translated as CANHGSYGYTF.

The chain recombines TRBV27 with TRBJ2-1; possibly TRBD1 for D (5 bases). The CDR3 contains 16 residues. Per germline, CDR1 MNHEY and CDR2 SMNVEV (reference sequence). The germline V and J ends were trimmed by 7 bases and 0 bases, with 16 bases remaining between them. CDR3: CASTLVGASSYNEQFF. CDR3 in DNA: TGTGCCAGCACCCTGGTAGGGGCGAGCTCCTACAATGAGCAGTTCTTC.

CDR3 in amino acids: CASRPPGVSEQYF. The CDR3 DNA reads TGCGCCAGCAGACCTCCGGGGGTCTCCGAGCAGTACTTC. The chain joins TRBV4-1 to TRBJ2-7, with D possibly matching TRBD2 (6 bases). This CDR3 has 13 amino acids. The germline V gene has CDR1 MGHRA and CDR2 YSYEKL. V lost 6 bases to trimming and J lost 6 bases, with 15 bases between them.

The chain links TRBV9 to TRBJ2-1; D remains unclear. The CDR3 covers 13 residues. The V end lost 1 base, the J end lost 9 bases, and 11 bases lay between the germline ends. Germline CDR1 and CDR2: SGDLS and YYNGEE. The CDR3 DNA reads TGTGCCAGCAGCGTAAGCATAGCAGCTGAGCAGTTCTTC. This gives the protein CASSVSIAAEQFF.

J is TRBJ2-5 and V is TRBV10-1; D is perhaps TRBD1 (6 bases). This CDR3 region has 14 residues. Germline CDR1 WNHNN, CDR2 SYGVQD (reference sequence). V was shortened by 3 bases and J by 2 bases, with 10 bases between the two germline ends. The CDR3 coding sequence is TGCGCCAGCAGTGACGCCAGGGGACAAGAGACCCAGTACTTC. Protein product: CASSDARGQETQYF.

The gene calls are TRBV6-5 and TRBJ2-6; TRBD2 agrees at 8 bases. Germline trimming cut 4 bases from V and 2 bases from J; bases unmatched to any gene: 1. The CDR3 has 15 amino acids. Germline V gene sequence: CDR1 MNHEY, CDR2 SVGAGI. The CDR3 loop reads CASSSGGAGANVLTF. The CDR3 DNA reads as TGTGCCAGCAGTTCCGGGGGGGCTGGGGCCAACGTCCTGACTTTC.

This clone showed up just a few times. DNA for the CDR3: TGTGCCAGCAGCTCCACTGGGACAGGGGTTATTGAGGCTCAGCCCCAGCATTTT. It codes for CASSSTGTGVIEAQPQHF. The rearrangement joins TRBV7-9 to TRBJ1-5, with TRBD1 matching over 10 bases. CDR1 and CDR2 (germline): SEHNR, FQNEAQ (reference sequence). The CDR3 has 18 amino acids. Trimming cost V 4 bases and J 6 bases; bases outside gene matches: 15.

This clone was counted once. The gene calls are TRBV25-1 and TRBJ2-5; D is possibly TRBD1 (5 bases). The ends were cut back, 0 bases at V and 1 base at J, with 12 bases in the middle. CDR3 length equals 16 residues. Germline loops: CDR1 MGHDK, CDR2 SYGVNS. CDR3 protein: CASSEYLRQTQETQYF. CDR3 nucleotides: TGTGCCAGCAGTGAATACCTACGACAGACCCAAGAGACCCAGTACTTC. Full variable domain (rest looked up from reference TRBV25-1 and TRBJ2-5): EADIYQTPRYLVIGTGKKITLECSQTMGHDKMYWYQQDPGMELHLIHYSYGVNSTEKGDLSSESTVSRIRTEHFPLTLESARPSHTSQYLCASSEYLRQTQETQYFGPGTRLLVL.

Comments on this clone: Additional DNA sequences in this sample encode the identical CDR3. The V and J genes are TRBV11-2 and TRBJ1-5; D ambiguous. The CDR3 runs 14 residues. Germline CDR1 SGHAT, CDR2 FQNNGV. V was trimmed by 5 bases and J by 1 base, leaving 9 bases between them. In DNA form, the CDR3 reads TGTGCCAGCAGCCCCGGACTGAGCAATCAGCCCCAGCATTTT. The encoded protein is CASSPGLSNQPQHF. Drawing the rest from reference TRBV11-2 and TRBJ1-5, the complete variable domain is EAGVAQSPRYKIIEKRQSVAFWCNPISGHATLYWYQQILGQGPKLLIQFQNNGVVDDSQLPKDRFSAERLKGVDSTLKIQPAKLEDSAVYLCASSPGLSNQPQHFGDGTRLSIL.

In regard to this clone: This specimen includes other DNA sequences encoding the same CDR3. The rearrangement joins TRBV5-6 to TRBJ2-7; D is unresolved. Germline lookup yields CDR1 SGHDT and CDR2 YYEEEE. This CDR3 has 11 amino acids. The V gene lost 4 bases and the J gene lost 6 bases, with 8 bases spanning the gap. This chain's CDR3 is CASSLVGEQYF. DNA for the CDR3: TGTGCCAGCAGCCTCGTGGGCGAGCAGTACTTC.

The J gene is TRBJ1-3, the V gene TRBV9; D may be TRBD1 (5 bases). Germline V CDR1 and CDR2: SGDLS, YYNGEE. V shed 6 bases and J shed 0 bases, with 13 bases lying between them. The CDR3 totals 15 residues. CDR3 protein: CASTRDVNSGNTIYF. Here the CDR3 DNA reads TGTGCCAGCACCCGGGACGTAAACTCTGGAAACACCATATATTTT.

V and J are TRBV2 and TRBJ2-5; 9 bases match TRBD1. V lost 5 bases and J lost 4; bases outside the gene matches: 8. The CDR3 is made up of 15 amino acids. CDR1 SNHLY and CDR2 FYNNEI come from the germline V gene. DNA of the CDR3: TGTGCCAGCAGTTCCCAAGGGACAGGGATAGAGACCCAGTACTTC. Protein: CASSSQGTGIETQYF.

The sample holds one count of this clone. The chain has TRBV28 and TRBJ1-5; 9 bases match TRBD1. V trimming: 4 bases; J trimming: 7 bases; junction bases outside the gene matches: 11. There are 16 residues in the CDR3. Germline CDR1 is MDHEN and CDR2 is SYDVKM. CDR3 nucleotides: TGTGCCAGCAGTTCGTCACAGGGGGCTTTCGGACAGCCCCAGCATTTT. Its protein product is CASSSSQGAFGQPQHF.

The chain links TRBV9 to TRBJ2-3; unclear D gene. Germline CDR1 is SGDLS and CDR2 is YYNGEE. The CDR3 is made up of 14 amino acids. The V gene lost 3 bases and the J gene lost 0 bases, with 8 bases spanning the gap. The DNA for the CDR3 is TGTGCCAGCAGCGCCACCGGGAGCACAGATACGCAGTATTTT. Protein: CASSATGSTDTQYF.

This chain uses TRBV5-4 with TRBJ1-5; possibly TRBD1 for D (6 bases). Germline loops: CDR1 SGHNT, CDR2 YYREEE (reference sequence). This CDR3 region has 13 residues. The V end lost 0 bases, the J end lost 8 bases, and 9 bases lay between the germline ends. The CDR3 DNA reads as TGTGCCAGCAGCTTGGGGAACAGGGAGCCCCAGCATTTT. It is translated as CASSLGNREPQHF.

The J gene is TRBJ1-1, the V gene TRBV19, with D unclear. CDR1 and CDR2 (germline): LNHDA, SQIVND (reference sequence). Trimming removed 3 bases at V and 0 bases at J, with 11 bases between. The CDR3 runs 15 residues. CDR3 nucleotide sequence: TGTGCCAGTAGTATCCTGGCGGGGATGAACACTGAAGCTTTCTTT. Translating it yields CASSILAGMNTEAFF.

The chain has TRBV6-5 and TRBJ1-1; D uncertain. This CDR3 is built from 11 residues. The germline gives CDR1 MNHEY, CDR2 SVGAGI. Trimming removed 2 bases from V and 11 bases from J, with 9 bases in between. CDR3 sequence reads: CASSYLGGAFF. The CDR3 nucleotides read TGTGCCAGCAGTTACCTCGGTGGGGCTTTCTTT.

The rearrangement joins TRBV6-5 to TRBJ1-1; TRBD1 might be the D (5 bases). Trimming removed 5 bases at V and 8 bases at J, with 12 bases between. Germline V gives CDR1 MNHEY, CDR2 SVGAGI. CDR3 length: 12 residues. For the CDR3, the DNA is TGTGCCAGCAGTAAAAGGGGCGCGGAAGCTTTCTTT. It yields the protein CASSKRGAEAFF.

The chain is built from TRBV18 and TRBJ1-5; 10 bases are shared with TRBD1. Germline V gives CDR1 KGHSH, CDR2 LQKENI. CDR3 length: 16 amino acids. Germline trimming cut 4 bases from V and 2 bases from J; bases unmatched to any gene: 5. CDR3: CASSLSGTGGNQPQHF. The CDR3 region has the DNA TGTGCCAGCTCACTTTCCGGGACAGGGGGCAATCAGCCCCAGCATTTT.